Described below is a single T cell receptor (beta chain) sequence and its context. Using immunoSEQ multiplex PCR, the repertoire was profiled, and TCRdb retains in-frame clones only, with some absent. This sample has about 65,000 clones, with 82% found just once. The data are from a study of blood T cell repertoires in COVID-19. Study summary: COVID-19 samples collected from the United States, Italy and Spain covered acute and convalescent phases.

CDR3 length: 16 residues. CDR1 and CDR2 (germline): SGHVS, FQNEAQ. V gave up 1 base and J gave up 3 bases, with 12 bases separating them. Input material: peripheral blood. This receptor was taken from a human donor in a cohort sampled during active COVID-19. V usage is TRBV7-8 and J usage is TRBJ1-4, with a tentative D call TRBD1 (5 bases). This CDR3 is CASSLVAGKANEKLFF. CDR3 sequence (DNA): TGTGCCAGCAGCTTAGTGGCAGGGAAGGCTAATGAAAAACTGTTTTTT.